This passage covers 27 T cell receptor beta chains from one sample sequenced in a study of shared clonotypes between healthy human individuals. Clones were sequenced by immunoSEQ multiplex PCR, and TCRdb holds only the in-frame ones, with some missing. The sample carries approximately 2.4 million clones, nearly 97% recorded once. The sequencing input was naive CD4+ T cells sorted from blood. As to subset: CD45RA+ positively selected. The receptors were sampled from a young man in good health.

V gene TRBV7-9 combines with J gene TRBJ1-6; the D is unclear. The CDR3 has 16 amino acids. V was pared by 0 bases and J by 0 bases, with 6 bases between. Germline V gives CDR1 SEHNR, CDR2 FQNEAQ (reference sequence). The CDR3 bases are TGTGCCAGCAGCTTAGCCCCCAGCTCCTATAATTCACCCCTCCACTTT. Its translation: CASSLAPSSYNSPLHF.

This rearrangement joins TRBV19 to TRBJ1-5, with TRBD1 matching 9 bases. V lost 7 bases, J lost 4 bases, and 5 bases stayed unmatched. Germline V gives CDR1 LNHDA, CDR2 SQIVND (reference sequence). This CDR3 has 14 residues. The chain's CDR3 is CASTGTGQNQPQHF. CDR3 sequence (DNA): TGTGCCAGTACGGGGACAGGGCAAAATCAGCCCCAGCATTTT.

The genes are TRBV7-6 and TRBJ1-3; TRBD1 might be the D (5 bases). This CDR3 comprises 15 residues. Germline V lookup: CDR1 SGHVS, CDR2 FNYEAQ. Between the trimmed V and J ends, which lost 6 bases and 3 bases, there was a span of 15 bases. The CDR3 nucleotides are TGTGCCAGCAGTCAAGACGGGGGAGGTGGAAACACCATATATTTT. Translation gives CASSQDGGGGNTIYF.

The chain links TRBV9 to TRBJ2-2; D perhaps matches TRBD1 (5 bases). Looked up from germline, CDR1 is SGDLS and CDR2 is YYNGEE. There are 16 residues in the CDR3. With 0 bases removed from V and 0 bases from J, the gap between germline ends came to 9 bases. The CDR3 region is CASSVAGRANTGELFF. CDR3 sequence (DNA): TGTGCCAGCAGCGTAGCTGGCAGGGCGAACACCGGGGAGCTGTTTTTT.

The chain couples TRBV5-1 to TRBJ2-7; a weak D match, TRBD1 (6 bases). This CDR3 has 13 residues. V was clipped by 1 base and J by 6 bases, with 11 bases between them. The germline V gene encodes CDR1 SGHRS and CDR2 YFSETQ. The chain's CDR3 is CASSLYQGSEQYF. CDR3 in DNA: TGCGCCAGCAGCTTGTATCAGGGGAGCGAGCAGTACTTC.

The genes are TRBV2 and TRBJ1-6; no firm D call. V dropped 2 bases and J dropped 0 bases, with 5 bases sitting between them. Germline lookup yields CDR1 SNHLY and CDR2 FYNNEI. The CDR3 is 15 amino acids. As DNA, the CDR3 is TGTGCCAGCAGTGAAAGTGGCTCCTATAATTCACCCCTCCACTTT. Its protein is CASSESGSYNSPLHF.

Turning to this clone: The sample holds other DNA sequences that translate to the same CDR3. This sequence joins TRBV19 and TRBJ2-3; tentatively, D is TRBD1 (6 bases). Germline CDR1 LNHDA, CDR2 SQIVND (reference sequence). This CDR3 has 13 amino acids. Trimming stripped 2 bases from V and 3 bases from J, with 6 bases between. CDR3 in amino acids: CASSITGTDTQYF. DNA of the CDR3: TGTGCCAGTAGTATAACAGGGACAGATACGCAGTATTTT.

In regard to this clone: Distinct nucleotide sequences in the sample also encode this CDR3. The V and J genes are TRBV10-3 and TRBJ2-5; D gene unclear. CDR1 and CDR2 from the germline V gene are ENHRY and SYGVKD. CDR3 size: 13 residues. With 0 bases removed from V and 5 bases from J, the gap between germline ends came to 7 bases. CDR3 bases: TGTGCCATCAGTGAGTCTCCCCCCGAGACCCAGTACTTC. Amino acids: CAISESPPETQYF.

The DNA of the CDR3 is TGTGCCAGCAGCAAGCGACAGGGGGAGACCCAGTACTTC. Translating gives CASSKRQGETQYF. This chain connects TRBV5-4 to TRBJ2-5; 8 nucleotides agree with TRBD1. The CDR3 is 13 amino acids. With V trimmed by 4 bases and J by 5 bases, 4 bases remained unmatched. Germline lookup yields CDR1 SGHNT and CDR2 YYREEE (reference sequence).

A word on this clone: At one boundary the junction diverges from the germline segment, which might be a read error. The chain carries TRBV6-1 and TRBJ2-7; D uncertain. Germline values: CDR1 MNHNS, CDR2 SASEGT. The CDR3 loop spans 12 amino acids. The CDR3: CASSRLTAHWDF. The CDR3 nucleotides are TGTGCCAGCAGTCGACTCACAGCTCACTGGGATTTC.

The CDR3 DNA is TGTGCCAGCTCACCACCGAGTCTTGCCTACGAGCAGTACTTC. Protein product: CASSPPSLAYEQYF. The chain links TRBV18 to TRBJ2-7; unclear D gene. This CDR3 comprises 14 residues. Trimming removed 0 bases at V and 2 bases at J, with 8 bases between. In germline, CDR1 is KGHSH, CDR2 LQKENI.

CDR3 DNA: TGCGCCAGCAGCCAAGATCGGGTAGCGGGACCTCAAGAGACCCAGTACTTC. Its translation: CASSQDRVAGPQETQYF. The chain employs TRBV4-1 and TRBJ2-5; 8 bases agree with TRBD2. The junction had 8 bases not matched to a gene; V was cut back by 0 bases and J by 2 bases. Germline lookup yields CDR1 MGHRA and CDR2 YSYEKL. CDR3 size: 17 residues.

This chain joins TRBV18 and TRBJ2-7; no clear D. The V end was cut by 2 bases, the J end by 0 bases, with 8 bases between. The CDR3 extends over 14 amino acids. The germline gives CDR1 KGHSH, CDR2 LQKENI. The CDR3 here is CASSPSRISYEQYF. In nucleotides, the CDR3 is TGTGCCAGCTCACCATCCCGGATCTCCTACGAGCAGTACTTC.

This clone appeared once. The chain uses TRBV2 and TRBJ2-5, with D unclear. Germline V CDR1 and CDR2: SNHLY, FYNNEI. V was clipped by 2 bases and J by 5 bases, with 3 bases between them. The CDR3 extends over 11 amino acids. The DNA for the CDR3 is TGTGCCAGCAGTGAATATGAGACCCAGTACTTC. It translates to CASSEYETQYF.

This chain connects TRBV5-4 to TRBJ1-1; TRBD1 is a possible D gene (5 bases). CDR1 SGHNT and CDR2 YYREEE come from the germline V gene (reference sequence). CDR3 length equals 16 residues. The V end lost 4 bases, the J end lost 0 bases, and 16 bases lay between the germline ends. Written as DNA, the CDR3 is TGTGCCAGCAGCCCCCCCCAGGGCCCTATGAACACTGAAGCTTTCTTT. It is translated as CASSPPQGPMNTEAFF.

The chain has TRBV2 and TRBJ2-3; D gene ambiguous. With 8 bases removed from V and 3 bases from J, the gap between germline ends came to 21 bases. This CDR3 region has 16 residues. The germline CDR1 and CDR2 sequences are SNHLY and FYNNEI. CDR3 in DNA: TGTGCCAGCGGATCGAGCCGTTCCGATATAACAGATACGCAGTATTTT. Translated, it gives CASGSSRSDITDTQYF.

This rearrangement joins TRBV6-5 to TRBJ1-2; TRBD1 is a possible D gene (5 bases). V lost 5 bases and J lost 1, with 11 bases in between. This CDR3 has 14 amino acids. CDR1 is MNHEY, CDR2 SVGAGI, per germline. CDR3 coding DNA: TGTGCCAGCAGTCGGGGGGAAAATAACTATGGCTACACCTTC. Its protein is CASSRGENNYGYTF.

On this clone: Different DNA sequences within this sample yield the same CDR3. The chain is built from TRBV28 and TRBJ2-3; D not certain. Germline V gene lookup returns CDR1 MDHEN and CDR2 SYDVKM. Between the trimmed V and J ends, which lost 3 bases and 6 bases, there was a span of 1 base. This CDR3 region has 10 residues. CDR3 DNA: TGTGCCAGCAGTTTGGATACGCAGTATTTT. Translating gives CASSLDTQYF.

The V call is TRBV30, the J call TRBJ2-7; tentatively, D is TRBD2 (5 bases). The germline gives CDR1 GTSNPN, CDR2 SVGIG (reference sequence). The V end lost 5 bases, the J end lost 0 bases, and 14 bases lay between the germline ends. The CDR3 loop spans 14 amino acids. CDR3 nucleotide sequence: TGTGCCTGGGGGCAGTTAGCGCGCTCCTACGAGCAGTACTTC. Translating gives CAWGQLARSYEQYF.

A single count supports this clone. The V call is TRBV5-1, the J call TRBJ2-2; 9 bases map to TRBD1. Germline lookup yields CDR1 SGHRS and CDR2 YFSETQ. V lost 4 bases to trimming and J lost 2 bases; unmatched junction nucleotides: 6. This CDR3 contains 16 residues. DNA of the CDR3: TGCGCCAGCAGCACAACGGGACAGGGAAACACCGGGGAGCTGTTTTTT. Its translation: CASSTTGQGNTGELFF.

This chain joins TRBV30 and TRBJ1-5, with 9 bases identical to TRBD1. This CDR3 has 16 residues. CDR1 and CDR2 (germline): GTSNPN, SVGIG (reference sequence). V was pared by 0 bases and J by 2 bases, with 5 bases of the junction left unmatched. DNA of the CDR3: TGTGCCTGGAGTGTAAGAACAGGGGGCGGCAATCAGCCCCAGCATTTT. Translation: CAWSVRTGGGNQPQHF.

The V gene is TRBV9, the J gene TRBJ1-1; TRBD1 is a possible D gene (5 bases). The CDR3 sequence is 15 residues long. V was pared by 4 bases and J by 1 base, with 14 bases between. Germline V gene lookup returns CDR1 SGDLS and CDR2 YYNGEE. CDR3 in DNA: TGTGCCAGCAGCCCTAGTGGACACCAGAACACTGAAGCTTTCTTT. Translated, it gives CASSPSGHQNTEAFF.

The rearrangement joins TRBV5-1 to TRBJ2-1, with 13 bases that match TRBD2. Trimming cost V 3 bases and J 5 bases; bases outside gene matches: 5. Germline CDR1 is SGHRS and CDR2 is YFSETQ. The CDR3 contains 16 residues. Here the CDR3 DNA reads TGCGCCAGCAGCTGGGGACTAGCGGGGCTTGACAATGAGCAGTTCTTC. As protein: CASSWGLAGLDNEQFF.

The count of this clone is one. This chain uses TRBV4-2 with TRBJ2-3, with TRBD2 matching 10 bases. This CDR3 contains 17 residues. CDR1 and CDR2 from the germline V gene are LGHNA and YNFKEQ. With V trimmed by 0 bases and J by 2 bases, 5 bases remained unmatched. The CDR3 sequence is CASSQDSSGGYTDTQYF. DNA of the CDR3: TGTGCCAGCAGCCAAGATTCTAGCGGGGGATACACAGATACGCAGTATTTT.

J is TRBJ2-2 and V is TRBV18, with no clear D. CDR3 size: 17 residues. V lost 3 bases to trimming and J lost 3 bases, with 17 bases between them. From germline, CDR1 is KGHSH and CDR2 LQKENI. For the CDR3, the DNA is TGTGCCAGCTCACCTAGGAGCACATTTTGGGACACCGGGGAGCTGTTTTTT. This encodes CASSPRSTFWDTGELFF.

The rearrangement links TRBV18 to TRBJ1-1, with D uncertain. This CDR3 contains 14 residues. In germline, CDR1 is KGHSH, CDR2 LQKENI. V lost 0 bases and J 10 bases, leaving 15 bases between the germline ends. The CDR3 nucleotides are TGTGCCAGCTCACCACCCAGCCGGGGAGCTGGAGCTTTCTTT. This codes for CASSPPSRGAGAFF.

This chain connects TRBV7-9 to TRBJ2-3; D remains ambiguous. CDR1 SEHNR and CDR2 FQNEAQ come from the germline V gene (reference sequence). The CDR3 is 14 residues long. V dropped 5 bases and J dropped 2 bases, with 11 bases sitting between them. CDR3 protein: CASSLHDLTDTQYF. The CDR3 DNA reads TGTGCCAGCAGCCTACATGACCTCACAGATACGCAGTATTTT.